This is a list of T cell receptor beta chains from one sample in a study of glioma-infiltrating T cells. TCRdb passed the multiplex PCR reads through MiXCR, listing each CDR3 protein once. The sample yields about 400,000 distinct CDR3 sequences, around 45% seen once. The sequenced material came from glioma tissue, nonneoplastic brain tissue, or PBMCs (not recorded which). All receptors derive from a human donor with low-grade glioma or glioblastoma, undergoing nonglioma brain surgery, or in good health (not recorded which). CDR3s include the opening cysteine and the closing phenylalanine or tryptophan. The D gene is left open where the match is weak. Size tells how often a clone was seen (once, few, many) or the class of an expanded clone, and some rows leave it out.

D gene	clone size	V gene	J gene	CDR3 DNA	CDR3 protein
.	.	TRBV28	TRBJ2-3	TGTGCCAGCAGCTTAGTGGGGCGGGATGATATGCAGTATTTT	CASSLVGRDDMQYF
TRBD2	many	TRBV20-1	TRBJ2-3	TGCAGTGCTAGATACGAGGGAGGGCCCACAGATACGCAGTATTTT	CSARYEGGPTDTQYF
TRBD1	.	TRBV27	TRBJ1-1	TGTGCCAGCAGTGCCGTGACAGGGTTGGTCACTGAGGCTTTCTTT	CASSAVTGLVTEAFF
.	.	TRBV7-2	TRBJ1-5	TGTGCCAGCAGCCCGGGTGGGAACCTCCAGCCCCAGCATTTT	CASSPGGNLQPQHF
.	.	TRBV20-1	TRBJ1-1	TGCAGTGCTCGAGTCACCCCCCCAGGGAACACTGAAGCTTTCTTT	CSARVTPPGNTEAFF
TRBD2	.	TRBV19	TRBJ2-1	TGTGCCACCAGTGACCCTAAACTAGCGGGAGGAGACCAGAGGCAGTTCTTC	CATSDPKLAGGDQRQFF
.	.	TRBV12-3/TRBV12-4	TRBJ1-4	TGTGCCAGCAGTCCTACAGGAAATAGTGAAAAACTGTTTTTT	CASSPTGNSEKLFF
TRBD1	.	TRBV5-4	TRBJ2-5	TGTGCCAGCAGCTTCCCCCGGGGACAGGGATACCAAGAGACCAAGTACTTC	CASSFPRGQGYQETKYF
.	many	TRBV27	TRBJ2-1	TGTGCCAGCAGTTTAAACCGGGACCCCATGGGTAATGAGCAGTTCTTC	CASSLNRDPMGNEQFF
TRBD2	.	TRBV19	TRBJ2-1	TGTGCCAGTAGTATAGATCTATTAGTACTAGCGGGAGATGAGCAGTTCTTC	CASSIDLLVLAGDEQFF
TRBD2	.	TRBV4-1	TRBJ2-2	TGCGCCAGCAGCCAGTCGCTAGCGGGAGTAAACACCGGGGAGCTGTTTTTT	CASSQSLAGVNTGELFF
TRBD1	.	TRBV28	TRBJ2-1	TGTGCCAGCAGACTCGGGACAGCACCGTTCTCTCGGAATGAGCAGTTCTTC	CASRLGTAPFSRNEQFF
TRBD1	many	TRBV27	TRBJ2-7	TGTGCCAGCAGTCTTGAACAGGGGGCGGCCTACGAGCAGTACTTC	CASSLEQGAAYEQYF
TRBD1	once	TRBV20-1	TRBJ2-7	TGCAGTGCTCCGCGACAGGGGGCTAAATACGAGCAGTACTTC	CSAPRQGAKYEQYF
TRBD1	.	TRBV7-2	TRBJ1-4	TGTGCCAGCAGGCCAACCCGGGACAGGGGACCCGAAAAACTGTTTTTT	CASRPTRDRGPEKLFF
.	.	TRBV20-1	TRBJ2-4	TGCAGTGCTAGAGATGCCAGGGACATTCAGTACTTC	CSARDARDIQYF
.	once	TRBV7-6	TRBJ1-3	TGTGCCAGCAGCCCAATGGAGGGTGTGACTGGAAACACCATATATTTT	CASSPMEGVTGNTIYF
TRBD1	many	TRBV6-2/TRBV6-3	TRBJ1-2	TGTGCCAGCAGTTACCTTCACAGGGGGGACTATGGCTACACCTTC	CASSYLHRGDYGYTF
.	.	TRBV27	TRBJ2-2	TGTGCCAGCCGCGACAGCTTGAACACCGGGGAGCTGTTTTTT	CASRDSLNTGELFF
TRBD1	few	TRBV27	TRBJ1-6	TGTGCCAGCAGTGGGGGCAGGGGGAGGTCACCCCTCCACTTT	CASSGGRGRSPLHF
.	.	TRBV12-3/TRBV12-4	TRBJ2-3	TGTGCCAGCCTGTCAGCAGATACGCAGTATTTT	CASLSADTQYF
TRBD2	.	TRBV20-1	TRBJ2-1	TGCAGTGCTTATGGACTAGCGGCCTTCAATGAGCAGTTCTTC	CSAYGLAAFNEQFF
.	many	TRBV6-1	TRBJ2-2	TGTGCCAGCAGATTAGCCACCACCGGGGAGCTGTTTTTT	CASRLATTGELFF
.	.	TRBV18	TRBJ2-1	TGTGCCAGCTCACCGGCGGTGAAATCCTCCTACAATGAGCAGTTCTTC	CASSPAVKSSYNEQFF
.	many	TRBV27	TRBJ1-2	TGTGCCAGCAGTTTGGTGGGGGTGGGGAGAACTTATGGCTACACCTTC	CASSLVGVGRTYGYTF
.	once	TRBV28	TRBJ1-1	TGTGCCAGCAGTTTACGGGTCGGTCGTGCCTTGTACACTGAAGCTTTCTTT	CASSLRVGRALYTEAFF
TRBD1	.	TRBV6-1	TRBJ1-2	TGTGCCAGCACCGACAGGGCTGCCTATGGCTACACCTTC	CASTDRAAYGYTF
TRBD1	few	TRBV7-9	TRBJ1-1	TGTGCCAGCAGCTTAGCGGGGACAGGGGGCATCGCAGCTTTCTTT	CASSLAGTGGIAAFF
TRBD1	.	TRBV14	TRBJ2-7	TGTGCCAGCAGCCAAGACGGGACAGCTTTCTACGAGCAGTACTTC	CASSQDGTAFYEQYF
.	few	TRBV20-1	TRBJ2-1	TGCAGTGCTAGAAGCATCGACCGGGACGAGGTCAATGAGCAGTTCTTC	CSARSIDRDEVNEQFF
.	.	TRBV7-6	TRBJ2-1	TGTGCCAGCAGCTTAGCCCCAGGGACCTACAATGAGCAGTTCTTC	CASSLAPGTYNEQFF
.	.	TRBV6-2/TRBV6-3	TRBJ1-1	TGTGCCAGCAGAAACGAGCCGTTTCTTTTACCGAACACTGAAGCTTTCTTT	CASRNEPFLLPNTEAFF
.	.	TRBV4-2	TRBJ2-2	TGTGCCAGCACCCAAGGGGGGAGCAGATCGGGGGAGCTGTTTTTT	CASTQGGSRSGELFF